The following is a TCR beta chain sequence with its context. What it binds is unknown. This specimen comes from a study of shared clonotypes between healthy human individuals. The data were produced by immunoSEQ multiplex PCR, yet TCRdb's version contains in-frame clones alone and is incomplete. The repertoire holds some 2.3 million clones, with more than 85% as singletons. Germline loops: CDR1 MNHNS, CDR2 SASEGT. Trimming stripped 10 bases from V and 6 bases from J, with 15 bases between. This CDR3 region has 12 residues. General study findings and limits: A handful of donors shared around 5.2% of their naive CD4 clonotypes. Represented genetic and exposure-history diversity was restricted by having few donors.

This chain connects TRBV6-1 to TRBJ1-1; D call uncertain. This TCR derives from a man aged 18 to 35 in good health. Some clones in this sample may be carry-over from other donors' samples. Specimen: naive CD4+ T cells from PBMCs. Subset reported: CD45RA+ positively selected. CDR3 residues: CATKGDWPEAFF. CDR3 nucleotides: TGTGCCACCAAGGGCGACTGGCCTGAAGCTTTCTTT.